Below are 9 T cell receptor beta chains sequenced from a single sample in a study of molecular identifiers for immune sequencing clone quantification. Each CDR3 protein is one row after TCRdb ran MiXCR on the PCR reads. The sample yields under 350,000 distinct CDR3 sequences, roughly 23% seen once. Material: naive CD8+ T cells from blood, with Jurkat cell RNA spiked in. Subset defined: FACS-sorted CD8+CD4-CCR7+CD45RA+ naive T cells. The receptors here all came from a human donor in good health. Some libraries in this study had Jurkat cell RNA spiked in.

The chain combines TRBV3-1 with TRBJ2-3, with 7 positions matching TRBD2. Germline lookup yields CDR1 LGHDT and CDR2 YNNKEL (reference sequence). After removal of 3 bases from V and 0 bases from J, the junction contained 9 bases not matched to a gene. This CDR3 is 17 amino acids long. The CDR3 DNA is TGTGCCAGCAGCCAGACCTCGCTAGCGGATAGCACAGATACGCAGTATTTT. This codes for CASSQTSLADSTDTQYF.

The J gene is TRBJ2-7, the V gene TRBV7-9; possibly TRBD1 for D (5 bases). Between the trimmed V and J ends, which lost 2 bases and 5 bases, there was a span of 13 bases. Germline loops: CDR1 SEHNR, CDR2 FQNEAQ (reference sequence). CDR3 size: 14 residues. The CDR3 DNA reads TGTGCCAGCAGCTTAATGCCAGGGCCCGACGAGCAGTACTTC. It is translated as CASSLMPGPDEQYF.

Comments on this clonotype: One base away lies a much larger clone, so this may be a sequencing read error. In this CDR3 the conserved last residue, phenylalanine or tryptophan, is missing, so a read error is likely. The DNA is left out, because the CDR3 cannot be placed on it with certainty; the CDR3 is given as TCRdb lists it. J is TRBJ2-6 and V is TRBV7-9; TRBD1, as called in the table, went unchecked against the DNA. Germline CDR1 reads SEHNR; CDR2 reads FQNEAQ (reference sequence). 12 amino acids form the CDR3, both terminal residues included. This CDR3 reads CASSLEGGRPPS.

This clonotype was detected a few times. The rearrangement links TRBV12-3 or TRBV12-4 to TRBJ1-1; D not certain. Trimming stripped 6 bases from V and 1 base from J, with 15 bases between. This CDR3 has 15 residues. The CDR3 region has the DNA TGTGCCAGCAGCCCGGGGAGCTCATGGAACACTGAAGCTTTCTTT. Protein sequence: CASSPGSSWNTEAFF.

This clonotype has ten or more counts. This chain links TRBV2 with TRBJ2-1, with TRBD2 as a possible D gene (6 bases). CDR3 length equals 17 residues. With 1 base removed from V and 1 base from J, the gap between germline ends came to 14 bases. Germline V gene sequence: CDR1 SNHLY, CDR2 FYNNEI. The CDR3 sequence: CASSEGHRDSSYNEQFF. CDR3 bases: TGTGCCAGCAGTGAAGGACACCGGGACTCATCCTACAATGAGCAGTTCTTC. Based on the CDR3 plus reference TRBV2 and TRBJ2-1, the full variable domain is EPEVTQTPSHQVTQMGQEVILRCVPISNHLYFYWYRQILGQKVEFLVSFYNNEISEKSEIFDDQFSVERPDGSNFTLKIRSTKLEDSAMYFCASSEGHRDSSYNEQFFGPGTRLTVL.

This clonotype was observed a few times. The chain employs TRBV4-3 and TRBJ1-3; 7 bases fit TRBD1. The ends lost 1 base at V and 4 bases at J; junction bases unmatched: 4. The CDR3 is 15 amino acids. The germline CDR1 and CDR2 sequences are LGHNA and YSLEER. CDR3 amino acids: CASSQARGLGNTIYF. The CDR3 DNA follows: TGCGCCAGCAGCCAAGCTAGGGGGCTCGGAAACACCATATATTTT.

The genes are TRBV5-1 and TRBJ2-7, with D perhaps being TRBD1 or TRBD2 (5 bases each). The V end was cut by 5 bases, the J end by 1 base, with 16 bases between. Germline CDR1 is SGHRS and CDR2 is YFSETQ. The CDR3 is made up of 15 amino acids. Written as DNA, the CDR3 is TGCGCCAGCAGTGAGGGACCGACCACATCCTACGAGCAGTACTTC. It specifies CASSEGPTTSYEQYF.

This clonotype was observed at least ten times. DNA for the CDR3: TGTGCCAGCAGCTTAGAAGCGGGCAATTCCTACGAGCAGTACTTC. Translating gives CASSLEAGNSYEQYF. The chain uses TRBV7-6 and TRBJ2-7; D possibly corresponds to TRBD2 (6 bases). The CDR3 runs 15 residues. Germline assignment: CDR1 SGHVS and CDR2 FNYEAQ. The V end lost 1 base, the J end lost 1 base, and 11 bases lay between the germline ends.

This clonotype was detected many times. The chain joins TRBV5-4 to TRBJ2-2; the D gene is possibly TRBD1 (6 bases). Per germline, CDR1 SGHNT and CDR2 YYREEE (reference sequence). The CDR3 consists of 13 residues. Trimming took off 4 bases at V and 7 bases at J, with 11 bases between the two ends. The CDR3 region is CASSLGQSGELFF. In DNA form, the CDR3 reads TGTGCCAGCAGCCTCGGACAGAGCGGGGAGCTGTTTTTT.